The present entry profiles one T cell receptor (beta chain) with its context. Its antigen is not known. This CDR3 has 15 residues. Germline assignment: CDR1 SEHNR and CDR2 FQNEAQ (reference sequence). V gave up 5 bases and J gave up 0 bases, with 14 bases separating them. Sorted-subset replicate PCR reactions contained 150 to 200 ng DNA, corresponding to 29,000 or so T cell genomes. Original processing methods: Quality scores were absent from the junction-only immunoSEQ sequences, so filtering differed. Assay: immunoSEQ multiplex PCR; the TCRdb copy retains only in-frame clones and omits some. From that table come the V and J calls and clone size; the DNA was used to work out D and trimming. The sample has about 2 million clones, about 95% seen once; the top ten hold approximately 1%. The sample belongs to a study of shared clonotypes between healthy human individuals. General observations from the study: Researchers found naive subsets generally carried larger estimated richness than memory subsets. Measured sharing among donors was expected to vary with sequencing depth.

Terminally differentiated effector memory CD45RA+ cells were excluded from the naive CD8 cells, which were CD45RO-negative and positively selected for CCR7. The sample consisted of naive CD8+ T cells sorted from blood. The chain uses TRBV7-9 and TRBJ2-7; no definite D call. This clonotype was obtained from a man aged 18 to 29 in good health. CDR3 protein: CASSVSTESSYEQYF. DNA for the CDR3: TGTGCCAGCAGCGTCTCGACCGAAAGCTCCTACGAGCAGTACTTC.